Following are 6 T cell receptor delta chains from one sample sequenced in a study of γδ T cells in repeated Plasmodium falciparum infection (dated by TCRdb to 2020 to 2022). Receptor libraries were prepared by multiplex PCR. For sequencing, an Illumina MiSeq was employed. TCRdb processed the public reads again with the CATT caller, after which rows with matching DNA were combined. Present in this sample are around 50,000 delta-chain clones, roughly 2% of which were seen just once. The ten largest clones take up about 23% of the sample. For bulk TCR repertoire analysis, Vgamma9/Vdelta2+ and Vdelta2-negative gammadelta T cell populations were isolated by flow sorting from peripheral blood mononuclear cells. Sample: gamma-delta T cells from blood. These receptors came from a pool of human donors (malaria-infected and uninfected, not separated).

A few counts support this clone. The amino acid sequence in TCRdb belongs to a much larger clone and departs from this DNA's translation at residue 4, likely a sequencing read error; the sequence shown is translated from the DNA. The V call is TRDV1, the J call TRDJ1; TRDD3 agrees at 10 bases. V gave up 7 bases and J gave up 0 bases; unmatched junction bases: 29. Germline V gene data show CDR1 as TSWWSYY and CDR2 as QGS. The CDR3 runs to 23 residues. CDR3 DNA: TGTGCTCTTGAGGCACCCTATGAATTCCTACTCTGGGGGATAGGAGCTTACACCGATAAACTCATCTTT. Amino acid sequence: CALEAPYEFLLWGIGAYTDKLIF.

This clone was counted many times. The TCRdb record carries a much larger clone's protein, which differs from this DNA's translation at residue 17; a read error is the likely cause, and the protein listed here is the DNA translation. This chain uses TRDV2 with TRDJ1, with TRDD3 matching over 7 bases. CDR1 is GEAIGNYY, CDR2 EKD, per germline. This CDR3 has 18 amino acids. CDR3 sequence reads: CACDTLSTGEQYTDKLTF. DNA for the CDR3: TGTGCCTGTGACACCCTAAGTACTGGGGAACAGTACACCGATAAACTCACCTTT.

In this sample, this clone turned up a few times. The amino acid sequence in TCRdb belongs to a much larger clone and departs from this DNA's translation at residue 9, likely a sequencing read error; the sequence shown is translated from the DNA. The rearrangement links TRDV1 to TRDJ4; TRDD3 aligns across 7 bases. Per germline, CDR1 TSWWSYY and CDR2 QGS. The CDR3 sequence is 20 residues long. After removal of 0 bases from V and 3 bases from J, the junction contained 22 bases not matched to a gene. Written as DNA, the CDR3 is TGTGCTCTTGGGGAACTAAGAATCCACCTAGGATACGCTAGTAGGGGACCCCTGATCTTT. It yields the protein CALGELRIHLGYASRGPLIF.

Comments on this clone: A read error likely explains why the TCRdb protein, taken from a much larger clone, differs from this DNA's translation at residue 7; the protein shown is translated from the DNA. The chain couples TRDV3 to TRDJ1; 7 positions agree with TRDD3. The J gene comes from matching the DNA to germline here; TCRdb lacks it. Per the germline V gene, CDR1 is TVYSNPD and CDR2 is GDNSRS (reference sequence). J lost 0 bases, V lost 1 base, and 23 bases had no gene match. The CDR3 extends over 20 amino acids. CDR3 sequence: CAFISSVTVWGARNTDKLIF. CDR3 sequence (DNA): TGTGCCTTTATATCTTCCGTTACAGTCTGGGGGGCCAGGAACACCGATAAACTCATCTTT.

For this clone: The amino acid sequence in TCRdb belongs to a much larger clone and departs from this DNA's translation at residue 19, likely a sequencing read error; the sequence shown is translated from the DNA. With the J gene uncalled, the V gene is TRDV3; the table's D call of TRDD3 was not tested on the DNA. This CDR3 has 21 residues. Germline V CDR1 and CDR2: TVYSNPD, GDNSRS (reference sequence). The CDR3 bases are TGTGCCTTCCAAACTCCCTTCCTCTTCCTTTCGCCTTGGGGGATACTAGGGAAACACATCTTT. Protein: CAFQTPFLFLSPWGILGKHIF.

A word on this clone: TCRdb's protein for this DNA is that of a much larger clone and differs from the translation at residue 12, likely a read error; the protein shown is the DNA translation. The rearrangement joins TRDV1 to TRDJ1, with D possibly matching TRDD3 (6 bases). TCRdb supplies no J gene; here it was assigned by aligning the nucleotide sequence to germline. Germline CDR1 reads TSWWSYY; CDR2 reads QGS. This CDR3 comprises 16 residues. The V and J ends lost 4 bases and 7 bases respectively, with 22 bases between them. In nucleotides, the CDR3 is TGTGCTCTTGGGGCGCTCCCGGTACTGGGACCCGGTAAACTCATCTTT. This translates into CALGALPVLGPGKLIF.